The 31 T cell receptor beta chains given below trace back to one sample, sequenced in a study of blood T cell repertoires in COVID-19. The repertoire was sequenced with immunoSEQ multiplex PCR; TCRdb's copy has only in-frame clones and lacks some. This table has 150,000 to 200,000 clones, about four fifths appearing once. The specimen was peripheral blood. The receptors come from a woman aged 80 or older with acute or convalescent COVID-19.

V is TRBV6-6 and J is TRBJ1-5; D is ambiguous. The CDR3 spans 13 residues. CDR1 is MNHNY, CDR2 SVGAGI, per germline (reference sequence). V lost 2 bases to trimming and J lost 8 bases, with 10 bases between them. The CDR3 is CASSYPVDEPQHF. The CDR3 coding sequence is TGTGCCAGCAGTTACCCAGTTGATGAGCCCCAGCATTTT.

In DNA, the CDR3 is TGCAGCGCCTGGGACAGGGATACTGAAGCTTTCTTT. Protein: CSAWDRDTEAFF. The V gene is TRBV29-1, the J gene TRBJ1-1, with 9 bases identical to TRBD1. V lost 7 bases to trimming and J lost 5 bases; unmatched junction nucleotides: 5. Germline CDR1 is SQVTM and CDR2 is ANQGSEA. The CDR3 extends over 12 amino acids.

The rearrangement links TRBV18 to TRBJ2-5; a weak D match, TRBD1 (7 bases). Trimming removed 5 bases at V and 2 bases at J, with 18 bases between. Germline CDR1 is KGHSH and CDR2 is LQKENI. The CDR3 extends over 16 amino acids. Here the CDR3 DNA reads TGTGCCAGCTCAACCCTACCTGCAGGGGGGCAAGAGACCCAGTACTTC. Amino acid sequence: CASSTLPAGGQETQYF.

Written as DNA, the CDR3 is TGCGCCAGCAGCTTCGACAGGGGGCGACAGACCCAGTACTTC. Translated, it gives CASSFDRGRQTQYF. The chain employs TRBV5-1 and TRBJ2-5; 10 bases are a match to TRBD1. The CDR3 extends over 14 amino acids. CDR1 and CDR2 (germline): SGHRS, YFSETQ. Trimming took 2 bases from V and 6 from J; bases not matched to a gene: 4.

The CDR3 DNA reads TGTGCCAGCAGTGCCCTAGTCAGCTATAGCAATCAGCCCCAGCATTTT. Protein product: CASSALVSYSNQPQHF. V and J are TRBV6-1 and TRBJ1-5; D uncertain. The CDR3 sequence is 16 residues long. Germline V gene data show CDR1 as MNHNS and CDR2 as SASEGT. V dropped 4 bases and J dropped 0 bases, with 13 bases sitting between them.

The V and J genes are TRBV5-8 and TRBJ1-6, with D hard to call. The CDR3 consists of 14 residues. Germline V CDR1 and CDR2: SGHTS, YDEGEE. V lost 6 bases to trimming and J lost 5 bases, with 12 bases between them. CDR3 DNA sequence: TGTGCCAGCAAGGTGGCGGCCCATAATTCACCCCTCCACTTT. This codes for CASKVAAHNSPLHF.

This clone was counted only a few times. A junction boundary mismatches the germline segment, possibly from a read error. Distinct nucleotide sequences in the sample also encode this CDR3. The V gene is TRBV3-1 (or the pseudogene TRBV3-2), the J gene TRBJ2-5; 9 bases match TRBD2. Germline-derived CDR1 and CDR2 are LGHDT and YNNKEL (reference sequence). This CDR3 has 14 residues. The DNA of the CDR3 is TGCGCCAGCCACCTGGCGGGGGGGGCGGGGACCCAGTACTTC. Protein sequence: CASHLAGGAGTQYF.

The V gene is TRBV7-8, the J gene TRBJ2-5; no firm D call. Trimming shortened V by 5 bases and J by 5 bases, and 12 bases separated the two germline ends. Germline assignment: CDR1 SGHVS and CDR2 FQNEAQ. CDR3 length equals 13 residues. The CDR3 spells CASSRYLGETQYF. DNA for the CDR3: TGTGCCAGCAGCCGATACCTCGGGGAGACCCAGTACTTC.

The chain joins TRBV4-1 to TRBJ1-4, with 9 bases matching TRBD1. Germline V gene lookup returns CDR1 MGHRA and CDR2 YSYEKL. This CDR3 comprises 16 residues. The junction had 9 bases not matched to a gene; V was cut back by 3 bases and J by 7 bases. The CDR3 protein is CASSQLMTGGFEKLFF. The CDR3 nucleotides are TGCGCCAGCAGCCAGTTAATGACAGGGGGATTTGAAAAACTGTTTTTT.

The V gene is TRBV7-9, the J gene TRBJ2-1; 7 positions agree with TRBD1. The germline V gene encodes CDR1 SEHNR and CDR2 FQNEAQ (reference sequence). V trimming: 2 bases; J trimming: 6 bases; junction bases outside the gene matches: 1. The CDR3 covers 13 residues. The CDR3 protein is CASSLPGGNEQFF. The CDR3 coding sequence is TGTGCCAGCAGCTTACCAGGGGGCAATGAGCAGTTCTTC.

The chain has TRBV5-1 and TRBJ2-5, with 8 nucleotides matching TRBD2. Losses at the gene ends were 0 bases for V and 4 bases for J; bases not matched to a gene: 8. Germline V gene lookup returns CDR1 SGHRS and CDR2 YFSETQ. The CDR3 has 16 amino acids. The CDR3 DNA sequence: TGCGCCAGCAGCTTGGGCCAGGCGGGAGGCGGAGAGACCCAGTACTTC. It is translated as CASSLGQAGGGETQYF.

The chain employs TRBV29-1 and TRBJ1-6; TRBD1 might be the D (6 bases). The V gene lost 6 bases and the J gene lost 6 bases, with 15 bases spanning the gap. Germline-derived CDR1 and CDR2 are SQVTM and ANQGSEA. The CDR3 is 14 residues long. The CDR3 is CSVRQVGLNSPLHF. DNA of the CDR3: TGCAGCGTAAGACAGGTCGGGCTTAATTCACCCCTCCACTTT.

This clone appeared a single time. CDR3 nucleotide sequence: TGTGCCAGCAGCTTGGGTTCCTCCGGGACACTCTATGGCTACACCTTC. It codes for CASSLGSSGTLYGYTF. This rearrangement joins TRBV5-6 to TRBJ1-2; tentatively, D is TRBD1 (6 bases). CDR1 SGHDT and CDR2 YYEEEE come from the germline V gene. The CDR3 sequence is 16 residues long. The V gene lost 0 bases and the J gene lost 4 bases, with 16 bases spanning the gap.

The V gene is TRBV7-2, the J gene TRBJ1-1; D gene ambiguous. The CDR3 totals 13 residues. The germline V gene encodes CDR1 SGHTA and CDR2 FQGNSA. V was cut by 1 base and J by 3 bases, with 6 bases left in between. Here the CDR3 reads CASSLDGYTEAFF. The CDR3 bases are TGTGCCAGCAGCTTAGACGGTTACACTGAAGCTTTCTTT.

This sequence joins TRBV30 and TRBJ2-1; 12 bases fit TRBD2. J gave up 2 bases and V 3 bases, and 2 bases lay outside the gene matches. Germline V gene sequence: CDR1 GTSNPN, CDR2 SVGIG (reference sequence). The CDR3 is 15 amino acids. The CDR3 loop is CAWRGTSGPYNEQFF. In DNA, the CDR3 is TGTGCCTGGAGGGGGACTAGCGGGCCCTACAATGAGCAGTTCTTC.

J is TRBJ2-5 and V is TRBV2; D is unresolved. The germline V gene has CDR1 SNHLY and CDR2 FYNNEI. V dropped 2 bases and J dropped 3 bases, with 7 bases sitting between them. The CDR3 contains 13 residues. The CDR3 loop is CASSEIREETQYF. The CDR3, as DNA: TGTGCCAGCAGTGAAATACGGGAAGAGACCCAGTACTTC.

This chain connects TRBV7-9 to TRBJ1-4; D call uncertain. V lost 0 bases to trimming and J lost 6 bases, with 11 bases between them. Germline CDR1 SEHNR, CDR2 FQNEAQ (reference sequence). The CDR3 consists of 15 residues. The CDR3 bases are TGTGCCAGCAGCTTAGCACACGGGAGGGATGAAAAACTGTTTTTT. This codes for CASSLAHGRDEKLFF.

The CDR3 loop is CASNTKLGLGQPQHF. As DNA, the CDR3 is TGTGCCAGTAATACGAAGCTGGGGCTCGGCCAGCCCCAGCATTTT. V is TRBV19 and J is TRBJ1-5, with D possibly being TRBD1 (5 bases). V was clipped by 7 bases and J by 7 bases, with 20 bases between them. Germline V gene data show CDR1 as LNHDA and CDR2 as SQIVND (reference sequence). The CDR3 totals 15 residues.

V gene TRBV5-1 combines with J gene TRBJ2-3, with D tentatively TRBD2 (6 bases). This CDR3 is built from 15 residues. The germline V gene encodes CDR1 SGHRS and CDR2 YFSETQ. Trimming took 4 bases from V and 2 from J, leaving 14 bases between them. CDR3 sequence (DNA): TGCGCCAGCAGCGGAGCAGCGGGTTCCACAGATACGCAGTATTTT. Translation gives CASSGAAGSTDTQYF.

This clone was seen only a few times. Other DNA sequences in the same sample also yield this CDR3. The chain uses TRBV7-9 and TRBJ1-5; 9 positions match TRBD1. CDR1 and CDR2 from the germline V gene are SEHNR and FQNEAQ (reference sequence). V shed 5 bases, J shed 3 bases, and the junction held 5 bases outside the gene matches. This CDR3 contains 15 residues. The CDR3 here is CASSPGDRANQPQHF. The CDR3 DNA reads TGTGCCAGCAGCCCAGGGGACAGGGCCAATCAGCCCCAGCATTTT.

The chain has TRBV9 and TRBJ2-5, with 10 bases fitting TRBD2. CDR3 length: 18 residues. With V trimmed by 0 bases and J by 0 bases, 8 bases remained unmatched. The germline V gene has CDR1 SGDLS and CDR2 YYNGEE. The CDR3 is CASSVGASGSPHQETQYF. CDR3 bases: TGTGCCAGCAGCGTAGGGGCTAGCGGGAGTCCTCACCAAGAGACCCAGTACTTC.

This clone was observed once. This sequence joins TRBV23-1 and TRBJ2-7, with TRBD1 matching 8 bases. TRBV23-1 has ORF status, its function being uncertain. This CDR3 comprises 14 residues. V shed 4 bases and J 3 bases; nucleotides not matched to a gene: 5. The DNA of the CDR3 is TGCGCCAGCAGTCGACAGGGACAGGTCTACGAGCAGTACTTC. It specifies CASSRQGQVYEQYF.

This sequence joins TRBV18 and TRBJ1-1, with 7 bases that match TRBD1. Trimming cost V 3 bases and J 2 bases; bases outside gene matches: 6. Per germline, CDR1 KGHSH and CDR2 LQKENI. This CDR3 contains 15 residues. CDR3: CASSPRQGPNTEAFF. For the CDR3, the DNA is TGTGCCAGCTCACCCCGACAGGGACCAAACACTGAAGCTTTCTTT. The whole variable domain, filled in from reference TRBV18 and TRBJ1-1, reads NAGVMQNPRHLVRRRGQEARLRCSPMKGHSHVYWYRQLPEEGLKFMVYLQKENIIDESGMPKERFSAEFPKEGPSILRIQQVVRGDSAAYFCASSPRQGPNTEAFFGQGTRLTVV.

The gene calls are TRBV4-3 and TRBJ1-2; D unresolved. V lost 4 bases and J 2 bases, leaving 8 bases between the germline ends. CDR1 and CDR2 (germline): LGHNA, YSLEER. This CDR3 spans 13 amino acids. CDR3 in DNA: TGCGCCAGCAGCCTTGAGAGGAACTATGGCTACACCTTC. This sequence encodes CASSLERNYGYTF.

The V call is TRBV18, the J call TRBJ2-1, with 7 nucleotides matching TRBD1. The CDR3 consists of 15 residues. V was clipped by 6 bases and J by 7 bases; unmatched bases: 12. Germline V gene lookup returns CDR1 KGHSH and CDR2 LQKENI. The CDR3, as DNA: TGTGCCAGCTCCCCTAGACAGGGTACGGGAAATGAGCAGTTCTTC. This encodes CASSPRQGTGNEQFF. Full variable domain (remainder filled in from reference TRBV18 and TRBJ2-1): NAGVMQNPRHLVRRRGQEARLRCSPMKGHSHVYWYRQLPEEGLKFMVYLQKENIIDESGMPKERFSAEFPKEGPSILRIQQVVRGDSAAYFCASSPRQGTGNEQFFGPGTRLTVL.

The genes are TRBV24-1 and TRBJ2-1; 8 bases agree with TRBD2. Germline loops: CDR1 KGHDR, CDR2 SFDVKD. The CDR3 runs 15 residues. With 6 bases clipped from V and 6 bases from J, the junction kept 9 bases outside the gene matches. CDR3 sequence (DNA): TGTGCCACCAGTAATAGCGGGAAAGGGTTCAATGAGCAGTTCTTC. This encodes CATSNSGKGFNEQFF.

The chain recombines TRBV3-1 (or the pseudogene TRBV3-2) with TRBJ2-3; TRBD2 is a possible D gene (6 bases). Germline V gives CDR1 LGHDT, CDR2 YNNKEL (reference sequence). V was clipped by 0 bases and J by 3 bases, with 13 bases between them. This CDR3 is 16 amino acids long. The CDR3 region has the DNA TGTGCCAGCAGCCAAGAACGGCGGGGCCGGACAGATACGCAGTATTTT. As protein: CASSQERRGRTDTQYF.

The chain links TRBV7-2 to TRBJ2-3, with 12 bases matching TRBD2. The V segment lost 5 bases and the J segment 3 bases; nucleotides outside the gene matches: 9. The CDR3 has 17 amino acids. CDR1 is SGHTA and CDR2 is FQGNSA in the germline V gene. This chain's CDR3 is CASSPRLAGVGTDTQYF. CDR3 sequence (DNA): TGTGCCAGCAGCCCAAGACTAGCGGGAGTGGGAACAGATACGCAGTATTTT.

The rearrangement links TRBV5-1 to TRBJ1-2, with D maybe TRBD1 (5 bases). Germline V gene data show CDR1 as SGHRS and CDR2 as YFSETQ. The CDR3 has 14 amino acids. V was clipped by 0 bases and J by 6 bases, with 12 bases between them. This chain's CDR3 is CASSLDRMADGYTF. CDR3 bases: TGCGCCAGCAGCTTGGACAGGATGGCGGATGGCTACACCTTC.

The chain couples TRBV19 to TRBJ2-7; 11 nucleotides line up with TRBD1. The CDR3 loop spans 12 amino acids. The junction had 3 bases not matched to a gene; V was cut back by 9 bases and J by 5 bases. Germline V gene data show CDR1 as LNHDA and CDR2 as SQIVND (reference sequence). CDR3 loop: CASSGQGDEQYF. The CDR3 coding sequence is TGTGCCAGCTCGGGACAGGGGGACGAGCAGTACTTC.

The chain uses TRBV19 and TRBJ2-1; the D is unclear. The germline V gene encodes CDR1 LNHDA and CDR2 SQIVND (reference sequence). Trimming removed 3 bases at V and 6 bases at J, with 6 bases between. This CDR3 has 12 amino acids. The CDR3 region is CASSILSNEQFF. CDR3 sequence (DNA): TGTGCCAGTAGTATCCTCTCCAATGAGCAGTTCTTC.